The 6 T cell receptor beta chains presented below share a single source sample, sequenced in a study of blood T cell repertoires in COVID-19. Sequenced by immunoSEQ multiplex PCR; TCRdb stores in-frame clones only, minus some. The sample lists approximately 300,000 clones, about 89% occurring once. Input material: peripheral blood. The origin of the receptors is a man between 40 and 49 years old with acute or convalescent COVID-19.

This sequence joins TRBV25-1 and TRBJ1-1, with D uncertain. V was clipped by 0 bases and J by 3 bases, with 11 bases between them. The germline V gene encodes CDR1 MGHDK and CDR2 SYGVNS. This CDR3 comprises 15 residues. CDR3 sequence (DNA): TGTGCCAGCAGTGAATACCGGGGAAGGCACACTGAAGCTTTCTTT. This encodes CASSEYRGRHTEAFF.

The rearrangement joins TRBV6-5 to TRBJ1-2; TRBD1 matches 9 bases. Per germline, CDR1 MNHEY and CDR2 SVGAGI. The length of the CDR3 is 13 residues. The junction had 6 bases not matched to a gene; V was cut back by 5 bases and J by 8 bases. This CDR3 is CASSPRTGDGYTF. CDR3 DNA sequence: TGTGCCAGCAGTCCCCGGACAGGGGACGGCTACACCTTC.

The genes are TRBV6-5 and TRBJ1-3, with D unclear. Germline lookup yields CDR1 MNHEY and CDR2 SVGAGI. This CDR3 comprises 12 residues. The V end was cut by 4 bases, the J end by 4 bases, with 5 bases between. The CDR3 coding sequence is TGTGCCAGCAGTTTTTCAGGAAACACCATATATTTT. It translates to CASSFSGNTIYF.

This clone was detected a few times. The chain is built from TRBV4-1 and TRBJ2-7; TRBD1 might be the D (5 bases). The CDR3 runs to 15 residues. V was clipped by 1 base and J by 2 bases, with 12 bases between them. The V gene's germline CDR1 is MGHRA and CDR2 YSYEKL. In DNA form, the CDR3 reads TGCGCCAGCAGCCAAGGACAGTCAAGAACCTACGAGCAGTACTTC. Protein: CASSQGQSRTYEQYF.

The chain carries TRBV18 and TRBJ1-3; 9 bases are a match to TRBD1. CDR3 length equals 19 residues. V lost 5 bases and J lost 0; bases outside the gene matches: 14. Germline lookup yields CDR1 KGHSH and CDR2 LQKENI. For the CDR3, the DNA is TGTGCCAGCTCAGCTTCGACAGGGGGTGTTACGAGCTCTGGAAACACCATATATTTT. Protein sequence: CASSASTGGVTSSGNTIYF.

The chain is built from TRBV12-5 and TRBJ2-3, with 8 bases lining up with TRBD2. With V trimmed by 0 bases and J by 1 base, 3 bases remained unmatched. The CDR3 loop spans 16 amino acids. Germline lookup yields CDR1 LGHNT and CDR2 FRNRAP. CDR3 sequence: CASGLVGRGGTDTQYF. Written as DNA, the CDR3 is TGTGCTAGTGGTTTGGTAGGGCGGGGGGGCACAGATACGCAGTATTTT.